This T cell receptor (beta chain) was observed in a study of spatial heterogeneity in lung cancer. As to time point: sample taken at primary tumor resection. Using its own MiXCR run on the 5' RACE reads, TCRdb lists one record per CDR3 protein. This table holds several thousand distinct CDR3 sequences, around an eighth found once. Findings of the study overall: Counts of ubiquitous and regional expanded TCRs tracked ubiquitous and regional nonsynonymous mutations, respectively. Tumor mutation counts were tracked by expanded intratumoral alpha and beta TCR counts.

V dropped 8 bases and J dropped 1 base, with 14 bases sitting between them. CDR3 length: 15 residues. Germline CDR1 is MDHEN and CDR2 is SYDVKM. This clonotype is medium-sized. Antigen unknown. This chain uses TRBV28 with TRBJ2-2; D might be TRBD1 (5 bases). The receptor was isolated from a male donor with early-stage non-small cell lung cancer. Sequences were derived from lung tumor tissue, sampled at surgery. The chain's CDR3 is CASHGAEMNTGELFF. The CDR3 DNA reads as TGTGCCAGCCATGGGGCGGAGATGAACACCGGGGAGCTGTTTTTT. The full variable domain, completed using reference TRBV28 and TRBJ2-2, is DVKVTQSSRYLVKRTGEKVFLECVQDMDHENMFWYRQDPGLGLRLIYFSYDVKMKEKGDIPEGYSVSREKKERFSLILESASTNQTSMYLCASHGAEMNTGELFFGEGSRLTVL.